The 23 T cell receptor beta chains presented below share a single source sample, sequenced in a study of graft-versus-host responses after intestinal transplantation. Measured with immunoSEQ multiplex PCR; TCRdb has only the in-frame clones, and not every one. The sample lists around 19,000 clones, around 33% occurring once. The sample consisted of alloreactive CD4+ T cells from a mixed lymphocyte reaction culture, taken before transplantation. Subset specified: CFSE-low proliferating T cells sorted from roughly six-day pre-transplant mixed lymphocyte reaction (GvH or HvG direction). The source of these receptors is a human patient who was an organ donor for intestinal transplantation.

The CDR3 DNA reads TGTGCCAGCAGCCCGATTTACGAGCAGTACTTC. This gives the protein CASSPIYEQYF. The chain combines TRBV7-9 with TRBJ2-7; unclear D gene. The V end was cut by 5 bases, the J end by 4 bases, with 6 bases between. CDR3 length: 11 residues. Germline V gene lookup returns CDR1 SEHNR and CDR2 FQNEAQ (reference sequence).

Relative to its sample, this clone is medium-sized. The CDR3 sequence is CASRNTNTGELFF. The CDR3 DNA reads as TGTGCCAGCAGAAACACCAACACCGGGGAGCTGTTTTTT. V gene TRBV6-6 combines with J gene TRBJ2-2; D uncertain. Germline CDR1 is MNHNY and CDR2 is SVGAGI (reference sequence). The CDR3 length is 13 residues. V lost 6 bases, J lost 2 bases, and 7 bases lay in between.

The chain uses TRBV11-3 and TRBJ2-3; D is uncertain. This CDR3 is built from 12 residues. The germline CDR1 and CDR2 sequences are SGHNT and YENEEA. V was cut by 2 bases and J by 3 bases, with 3 bases left in between. CDR3 in DNA: TGTGCCAGCAGCTTAAATACAGATACGCAGTATTTT. It specifies CASSLNTDTQYF. Full variable domain (rest looked up from reference TRBV11-3 and TRBJ2-3): EAGVVQSPRYKIIEKKQPVAFWCNPISGHNTLYWYLQNLGQGPELLIRYENEEAVDDSQLPKDRFSAERLKGVDSTLKIQPAELGDSAVYLCASSLNTDTQYFGPGTRLTVL.

The chain uses TRBV6-5 and TRBJ2-7; no definite D call. Trimming took 5 bases from V and 12 from J, leaving 14 bases between them. Germline CDR1 MNHEY, CDR2 SVGAGI. This CDR3 has 11 amino acids. CDR3 in amino acids: CASSSSARAYF. In nucleotides, the CDR3 is TGTGCCAGCAGTAGTTCGGCTAGAGCGTACTTC.

This clone occurred a few times. One end of the junction is discordant with germline, which a read error may explain. The V and J genes are TRBV7-7 and TRBJ2-5; tentative D call: TRBD1 (5 bases). Germline assignment: CDR1 SSHAT and CDR2 FNYEAQ (reference sequence). The CDR3 consists of 13 residues. The CDR3, as DNA: TGTGCTAGCAGCCGCGACAGACAAGAGACCCAGTACTTC. Its protein is CASSRDRQETQYF.

Here the CDR3 reads CASSDGGPADTQYF. CDR3 nucleotide sequence: TGTGCCAGCAGTGATGGGGGCCCAGCAGATACGCAGTATTTT. The rearrangement joins TRBV2 to TRBJ2-3, with a tentative D call TRBD1 (6 bases). The CDR3 is made up of 14 amino acids. Germline CDR1 SNHLY, CDR2 FYNNEI. V was pared by 3 bases and J by 4 bases, with 11 bases between.

The chain has TRBV10-3 and TRBJ2-2; D not resolved. The CDR3 runs to 12 residues. Germline V gene sequence: CDR1 ENHRY, CDR2 SYGVKD. V lost 4 bases and J lost 4, with 4 bases in between. The CDR3 region is CAISGGTGELFF. The CDR3 nucleotides are TGTGCCATCAGTGGAGGCACCGGGGAGCTGTTTTTT.

This clone was found a few times. The gene calls are TRBV7-2 and TRBJ2-1; 10 nucleotides line up with TRBD1. The ends lost 4 bases at V and 3 bases at J; junction bases unmatched: 3. Looked up from germline, CDR1 is SGHTA and CDR2 is FQGNSA. There are 15 residues in the CDR3. DNA of the CDR3: TGTGCCAGCAGCTCCCGGACAGGGGGCTACAATGAGCAGTTCTTC. This gives the protein CASSSRTGGYNEQFF. Drawing the rest from reference TRBV7-2 and TRBJ2-1, the complete variable domain is GAGVSQSPSNKVTEKGKDVELRCDPISGHTALYWYRQSLGQGLEFLIYFQGNSAPDKSGLPSDRFSAERTGGSVSTLTIQRTQQEDSAVYLCASSSRTGGYNEQFFGPGTRLTVL.

This clone occurred a few times. The chain carries TRBV6-5 and TRBJ2-5; D ambiguous. Trimming shortened V by 5 bases and J by 0 bases, and 10 bases separated the two germline ends. There are 14 residues in the CDR3. The germline V gene has CDR1 MNHEY and CDR2 SVGAGI. The CDR3 DNA reads TGTGCCAGCAGTGTGATAGTGTACCAAGAGACCCAGTACTTC. It translates to CASSVIVYQETQYF.

This clone was observed a few times. This rearrangement joins TRBV19 to TRBJ1-4; 8 bases agree with TRBD1. The CDR3 is made up of 14 amino acids. The germline V gene encodes CDR1 LNHDA and CDR2 SQIVND (reference sequence). The ends lost 9 bases at V and 3 bases at J; junction bases unmatched: 6. CDR3 DNA sequence: TGTGCCAGGTGGCCAGGGGGCTCTAATGAAAAACTGTTTTTT. Amino acids: CARWPGGSNEKLFF.

The chain combines TRBV19 with TRBJ2-7; D gene unclear. From germline, CDR1 is LNHDA and CDR2 SQIVND (reference sequence). V was cut by 0 bases and J by 3 bases, with 21 bases left in between. This CDR3 comprises 18 residues. The CDR3 sequence is CASSIEYNLGSGIYEQYF. CDR3 nucleotides: TGTGCCAGTAGTATAGAATATAACTTGGGATCCGGTATCTACGAGCAGTACTTC. Looking up the rest from reference TRBV19 and TRBJ2-7 gives the full variable domain: DGGITQSPKYLFRKEGQNVTLSCEQNLNHDAMYWYRQDPGQGLRLIYYSQIVNDFQKGDIAEGYSVSREKKESFPLTVTSAQKNPTAFYLCASSIEYNLGSGIYEQYFGPGTRLTVT.

This clone was seen only a few times. The rearrangement joins TRBV7-9 to TRBJ1-3; the D gene is possibly TRBD1 (5 bases). Between the trimmed V and J ends, which lost 7 bases and 5 bases, there was a span of 15 bases. This CDR3 is 14 amino acids long. CDR1 is SEHNR and CDR2 is FQNEAQ in the germline V gene (reference sequence). CDR3 coding DNA: TGTGCCAGCACCGGGGCAGCCCCCAGAAACACCATATATTTT. Amino acid sequence: CASTGAAPRNTIYF.

The V and J genes are TRBV6-6 and TRBJ1-2; D not resolved. The CDR3 sequence is 13 residues long. Germline assignment: CDR1 MNHNY and CDR2 SVGAGI (reference sequence). Trimming pared 0 bases from V and 2 bases from J, leaving 4 bases between. As DNA, the CDR3 is TGTGCCAGCAGTTACTCCCAGAACTATGGCTACACCTTC. It specifies CASSYSQNYGYTF.

This clone was observed a few times. CDR3 region: CASSLGPIGLNTEAFF. In nucleotides, the CDR3 is TGTGCCAGCAGCTTAGGGCCGATAGGCCTGAACACTGAAGCTTTCTTT. The rearrangement uses TRBV7-2 and TRBJ1-1; D ambiguous. CDR3 size: 16 residues. The V end lost 1 base, the J end lost 0 bases, and 12 bases lay between the germline ends. Germline lookup yields CDR1 SGHTA and CDR2 FQGNSA. Together with reference TRBV7-2 and TRBJ1-1, the CDR3 gives the full variable domain: GAGVSQSPSNKVTEKGKDVELRCDPISGHTALYWYRQSLGQGLEFLIYFQGNSAPDKSGLPSDRFSAERTGGSVSTLTIQRTQQEDSAVYLCASSLGPIGLNTEAFFGQGTRLTVV.

The rearrangement links TRBV5-4 to TRBJ2-1; tentative D call: TRBD2 (5 bases). Germline V CDR1 and CDR2: SGHNT, YYREEE (reference sequence). The V end was cut by 1 base, the J end by 4 bases, with 12 bases between. CDR3 length equals 15 residues. The CDR3 DNA follows: TGTGCCAGCAGCTTGTCGGGGATTACTTACAATGAGCAGTTCTTC. It codes for CASSLSGITYNEQFF.

The chain has TRBV7-8 and TRBJ2-3, with TRBD2 identical over 8 bases. V lost 1 base and J lost 4; bases outside the gene matches: 7. Germline V CDR1 and CDR2: SGHVS, FQNEAQ. The CDR3 is made up of 16 amino acids. CDR3 nucleotide sequence: TGTGCCAGCAGCTTAGTCGACGGGAGGGCCCCAGATACGCAGTATTTT. Translating it yields CASSLVDGRAPDTQYF.

The rearrangement uses TRBV2 and TRBJ1-2, with D tentatively TRBD1 (6 bases). The germline V gene encodes CDR1 SNHLY and CDR2 FYNNEI. V was cut by 7 bases and J by 4 bases, with 13 bases left in between. There are 13 residues in the CDR3. CDR3 nucleotide sequence: TGTGCCAGCATGCGCAGGGGACTCTATGGCTACACCTTC. Translation gives CASMRRGLYGYTF.

This chain joins TRBV14 and TRBJ2-1; 8 bases match TRBD2. The germline V gene has CDR1 SGHDN and CDR2 FVKESK. The J segment lost 9 bases and the V segment lost 2 bases, leaving 3 bases of the junction unmatched. CDR3 length: 13 residues. The CDR3 DNA follows: TGTGCCAGCAGCCAATGGGCGGGAGGTGAGCAGTTCTTC. Residues: CASSQWAGGEQFF.

This clone was counted a few times. The chain recombines TRBV4-2 with TRBJ2-2, with a possible D match to TRBD2 (6 bases). The CDR3 runs 18 residues. V dropped 0 bases and J dropped 1 base, with 15 bases sitting between them. The germline CDR1 and CDR2 sequences are LGHNA and YNFKEQ. CDR3 DNA: TGTGCCAGCAGCCAAGATACATGGCTGGGGGGGAACACCGGGGAGCTGTTTTTT. It is translated as CASSQDTWLGGNTGELFF.

The chain links TRBV6-1 to TRBJ1-5; D is uncertain. The germline V and J ends were trimmed by 1 base and 11 bases, with 12 bases remaining between them. In germline, CDR1 is MNHNS, CDR2 SASEGT. This CDR3 has 13 amino acids. This CDR3 reads CASSEGGGLSQHF. In DNA form, the CDR3 reads TGTGCCAGCAGTGAAGGCGGAGGACTCTCCCAGCATTTT.

This clone was seen only a few times. The V and J genes are TRBV7-2 and TRBJ1-5; a possible D gene is TRBD1 (5 bases). This CDR3 is 15 amino acids long. Per the germline V gene, CDR1 is SGHTA and CDR2 is FQGNSA. Trimming removed 1 base at V and 2 bases at J, with 9 bases between. The CDR3, as DNA: TGTGCCAGCAGCTTAGTATTGGGGGGCAATCAGCCCCAGCATTTT. This encodes CASSLVLGGNQPQHF.

The gene calls are TRBV16 and TRBJ1-1; 8 nucleotides match TRBD1. The CDR3 loop spans 13 amino acids. Germline CDR1 reads KGHSY; CDR2 reads FQNENV. The J segment lost 8 bases and the V segment lost 4 bases, leaving 6 bases of the junction unmatched. CDR3 coding DNA: TGTGCCAGCAGCCGAGACAGGGGAGAGGAAGCTTTCTTT. Protein product: CASSRDRGEEAFF.

This clone has just a few counts. The chain employs TRBV27 and TRBJ2-7; D unclear. The length of the CDR3 is 13 residues. The V gene lost 6 bases and the J gene lost 0 bases, with 9 bases spanning the gap. Germline CDR1 MNHEY, CDR2 SMNVEV (reference sequence). The CDR3 sequence is CASSNLNSYEQYF. Here the CDR3 DNA reads TGTGCCAGCAGCAACTTAAACTCCTACGAGCAGTACTTC.